Listed below are T cell receptor beta chains from one sample, sequenced in a study of CD8 T cells in ankylosing spondylitis. TCRdb analysed the 5' RACE reads with MiXCR anew, one entry per CDR3 protein. Here the sample spans 190,000 or so distinct CDR3 sequences, over 10% being singletons. Sequencing was performed on blood, either unsorted or a sorted T cell fraction (not recorded which). Receptors originate from a male donor with ankylosing spondylitis or in good health (not recorded which). CDR3s include the opening cysteine and the closing phenylalanine or tryptophan. D genes are given only for firm matches. Size values are once, few and many counts, or a class for expanded clones, and some rows have none.

d_gene: .
v_gene: TRBV3-1
len: 15
j_gene: TRBJ2-7
abundance: .
CDR3nt: TGTGCCAGCACCCCAGACTACCCCATATCCTACGAGCAGTACTTC
CDR3aa: CASTPDYPISYEQYF

d_gene: .
v_gene: TRBV4-1
len: 17
j_gene: TRBJ1-6
abundance: many
CDR3nt: TGCGCCAGCAGCCAAGGAGGACAGAGCTCCTATAATTCACCCCTCCACTTT
CDR3aa: CASSQGGQSSYNSPLHF

d_gene: .
v_gene: TRBV14
len: 14
j_gene: TRBJ2-7
abundance: few
CDR3nt: TGTGCCAGCAGCCAATGGGACGGAACCTACGAGCAGTACTTC
CDR3aa: CASSQWDGTYEQYF

d_gene: .
v_gene: TRBV7-9
len: 12
j_gene: TRBJ1-1
abundance: few
CDR3nt: TGTGCCAGCAGCGATGGCGGCACTGAAGCTTTCTTT
CDR3aa: CASSDGGTEAFF

d_gene: .
v_gene: TRBV29-1
len: 13
j_gene: TRBJ1-3
abundance: few
CDR3nt: TGCAGCGTTGGGGATTACTCTGGAAACACCATATATTTT
CDR3aa: CSVGDYSGNTIYF

d_gene: TRBD2
v_gene: TRBV29-1
len: 16
j_gene: TRBJ2-7
abundance: few
CDR3nt: TGCAGCGTGCAAGGACTAGCGGGGGCGGAGGCCTACGAGCAGTACTTC
CDR3aa: CSVQGLAGAEAYEQYF

d_gene: .
v_gene: TRBV10-3
len: 15
j_gene: TRBJ1-5
abundance: few
CDR3nt: TGTGCCATCAGTGAGTCGGAAAGGGGGAATCAGCCCCAGCATTTT
CDR3aa: CAISESERGNQPQHF

d_gene: .
v_gene: TRBV9
len: 14
j_gene: TRBJ1-1
abundance: few
CDR3nt: TGTGCCAGCAGCGTAGCAGGTACCCACACTGAAGCTTTCTTT
CDR3aa: CASSVAGTHTEAFF

d_gene: TRBD2
v_gene: TRBV7-9
len: 15
j_gene: TRBJ2-1
abundance: few
CDR3nt: TGTGCCAGCAGCCCCGAGACTAGCGGCTACAATGAGCAGTTCTTC
CDR3aa: CASSPETSGYNEQFF

d_gene: .
v_gene: TRBV29-1
len: 12
j_gene: TRBJ2-1
abundance: many
CDR3nt: TGCAGCGTTGAAGTGGGTTACAATGAGCAGTTCTTC
CDR3aa: CSVEVGYNEQFF

d_gene: .
v_gene: TRBV27
len: 13
j_gene: TRBJ1-1
abundance: .
CDR3nt: TGTGCCAGCAGTACGGGACTCGGAGGGTTAGCTTTCTTT
CDR3aa: CASSTGLGGLAFF

d_gene: .
v_gene: TRBV15
len: 13
j_gene: TRBJ2-5
abundance: .
CDR3nt: TGTGCCACCAGCAGAGAACCTATAGAGACCCAGTACTTC
CDR3aa: CATSREPIETQYF

d_gene: .
v_gene: TRBV27
len: 13
j_gene: TRBJ2-7
abundance: few
CDR3nt: TGTGCCAGCAGTTTAAGGTGGGCCTACGAGCAGTACTTC
CDR3aa: CASSLRWAYEQYF

d_gene: .
v_gene: TRBV3-1
len: 18
j_gene: TRBJ2-1
abundance: few
CDR3nt: TGTGCCAGCAGCCAAGGTTGGGGTATAACGATGAACTACAATGAGCAGTTCTTC
CDR3aa: CASSQGWGITMNYNEQFF

d_gene: .
v_gene: TRBV12-3/TRBV12-4
len: 15
j_gene: TRBJ2-5
abundance: few
CDR3nt: TGTGCCAGCAGTTTAGGGATTTCGTACCAAGAGACCCAGTACTTC
CDR3aa: CASSLGISYQETQYF

d_gene: TRBD1
v_gene: TRBV9
len: 13
j_gene: TRBJ1-1
abundance: few
CDR3nt: TGTGCCAGCAGCGCCGGACAGGGCGGAGTCACTTTCTTT
CDR3aa: CASSAGQGGVTFF

d_gene: .
v_gene: TRBV12-3/TRBV12-4
len: 13
j_gene: TRBJ2-7
abundance: .
CDR3nt: TGTGCCAGCGCCGCCCTAGGGGTCTACGAGCAGTACTTC
CDR3aa: CASAALGVYEQYF